This T cell receptor (beta chain) was documented in a study of B cell selection in AIRE deficiency. Study observations and caveats: Shared Treg sequences had shorter CDR3s, biased toward rearrangements with few non-templated insertions. About 30.6% of healthy-shared Treg sequences were found among patient Tconv cells.

Original analysis: Roughly 110,000 patient and 130,000 to 150,000 healthy donor in-frame TCRbeta sequences came from conventional T cells. Profiling relied on immunoSEQ multiplex PCR, and the TCRdb table lists in-frame clones only, not all of them. That table furnishes V, J and clone size, whereas the DNA furnished D and trimming. Here the sample spans roughly 24,000 clones, 95% to 96% being singletons. Regarding this clone: Its antigen remains unknown.

Sorting defined conventional CD4 T cells as CD4+CD127+. Controls came from healthy donors unrelated to patients. The sequencing sample was made of CD4+CD127+ conventional T cells sorted from PBMCs. The source of this sequence is a human donor in good health.

The CDR3 region is CASRPGQGVMNQPQHF. The CDR3 region has the DNA TGTGCCAGTAGACCGGGACAGGGGGTTATGAATCAGCCCCAGCATTTT. The chain uses TRBV19 and TRBJ1-5, with TRBD1 identical over 11 bases. This CDR3 region has 16 residues. Germline loops: CDR1 LNHDA, CDR2 SQIVND (reference sequence). Unmatched junction bases numbered 8, after V lost 6 bases and J lost 4 bases.